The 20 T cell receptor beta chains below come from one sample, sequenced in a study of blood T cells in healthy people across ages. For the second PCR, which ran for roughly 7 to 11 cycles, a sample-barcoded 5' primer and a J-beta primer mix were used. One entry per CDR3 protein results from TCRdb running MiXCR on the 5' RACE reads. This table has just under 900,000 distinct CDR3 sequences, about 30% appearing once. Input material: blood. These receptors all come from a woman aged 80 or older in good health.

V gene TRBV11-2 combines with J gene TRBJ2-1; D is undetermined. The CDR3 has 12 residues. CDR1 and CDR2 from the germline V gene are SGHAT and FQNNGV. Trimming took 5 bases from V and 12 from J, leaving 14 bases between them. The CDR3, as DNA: TGTGCCAGCAGCCCGTTAGGAAGTGGGCAGTTCTTC. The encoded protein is CASSPLGSGQFF.

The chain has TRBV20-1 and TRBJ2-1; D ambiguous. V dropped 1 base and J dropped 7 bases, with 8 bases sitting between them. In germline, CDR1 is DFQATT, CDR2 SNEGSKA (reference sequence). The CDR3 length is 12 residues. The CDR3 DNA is TGCAGTGCTAGAGTTTTTGTTAATGAGCAGTTCTTC. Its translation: CSARVFVNEQFF.

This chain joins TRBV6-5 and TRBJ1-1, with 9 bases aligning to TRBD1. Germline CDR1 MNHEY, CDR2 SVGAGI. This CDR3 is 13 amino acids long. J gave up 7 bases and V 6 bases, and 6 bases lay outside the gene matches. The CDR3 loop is CASSRGTGFEAFF. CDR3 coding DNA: TGTGCCAGCAGCCGAGGGACAGGGTTTGAAGCTTTCTTT.

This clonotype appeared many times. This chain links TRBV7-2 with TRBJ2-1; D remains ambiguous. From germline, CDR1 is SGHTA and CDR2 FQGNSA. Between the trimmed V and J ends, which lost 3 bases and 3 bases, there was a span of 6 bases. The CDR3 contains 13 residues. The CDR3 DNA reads TGTGCCAGCAGCTTTTGGGGCTACAATGAGCAGTTCTTC. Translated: CASSFWGYNEQFF.

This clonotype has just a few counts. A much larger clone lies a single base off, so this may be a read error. CDR3 loop: CASTLTGGRTEAFF. CDR3 in DNA: TGTGCCAGCACCTTGACAGGGGGCAGGACTGAAGCTTTCTTT. This chain links TRBV6-1 with TRBJ1-1; 10 nucleotides align to TRBD1. Germline trimming cut 7 bases from V and 5 bases from J; bases unmatched to any gene: 7. The CDR3 is 14 residues long. In germline, CDR1 is MNHNS, CDR2 SASEGT.

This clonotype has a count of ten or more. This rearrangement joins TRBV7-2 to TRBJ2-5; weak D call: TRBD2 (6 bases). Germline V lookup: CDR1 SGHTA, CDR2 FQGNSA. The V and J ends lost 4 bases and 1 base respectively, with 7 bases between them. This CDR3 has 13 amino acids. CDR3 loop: CASSWGVQETQYF. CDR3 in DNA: TGTGCCAGCAGCTGGGGGGTCCAAGAGACCCAGTACTTC.

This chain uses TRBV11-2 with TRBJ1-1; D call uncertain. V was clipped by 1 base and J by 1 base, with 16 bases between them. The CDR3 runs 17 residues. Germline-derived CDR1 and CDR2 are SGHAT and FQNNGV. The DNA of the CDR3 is TGTGCCAGCAGCTTAGGGATCGGGGTTCGACCGAACACTGAAGCTTTCTTT. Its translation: CASSLGIGVRPNTEAFF.

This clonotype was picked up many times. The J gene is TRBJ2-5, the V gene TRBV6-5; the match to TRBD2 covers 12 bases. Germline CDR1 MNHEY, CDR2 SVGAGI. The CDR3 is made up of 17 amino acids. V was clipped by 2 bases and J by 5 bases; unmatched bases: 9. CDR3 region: CASSYSTSGGPWETQYF. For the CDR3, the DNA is TGTGCCAGCAGTTACAGTACTAGCGGGGGGCCGTGGGAGACCCAGTACTTC.

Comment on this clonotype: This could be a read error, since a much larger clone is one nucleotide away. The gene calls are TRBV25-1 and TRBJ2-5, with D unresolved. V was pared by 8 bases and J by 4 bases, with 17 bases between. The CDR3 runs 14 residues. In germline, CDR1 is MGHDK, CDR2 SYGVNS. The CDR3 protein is CASYPKTMGETQYF. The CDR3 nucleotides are TGTGCCAGCTATCCCAAAACGATGGGAGAGACCCAGTACTTC.

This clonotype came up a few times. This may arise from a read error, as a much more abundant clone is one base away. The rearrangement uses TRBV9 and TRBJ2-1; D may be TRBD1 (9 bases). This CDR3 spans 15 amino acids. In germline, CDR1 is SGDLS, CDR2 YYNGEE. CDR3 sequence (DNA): TGTGCCGGCAGCGGGGGTGGGACAGGGTCGAATGAGCAGTTCTTC. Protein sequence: CAGSGGGTGSNEQFF.

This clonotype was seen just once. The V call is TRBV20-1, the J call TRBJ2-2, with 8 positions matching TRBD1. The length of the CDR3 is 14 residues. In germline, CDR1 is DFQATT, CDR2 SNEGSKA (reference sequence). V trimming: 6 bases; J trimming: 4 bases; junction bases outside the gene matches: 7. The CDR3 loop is CSAGQGRGTGELFF. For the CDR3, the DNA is TGCAGTGCCGGACAGGGAAGGGGCACCGGGGAGCTGTTTTTT.

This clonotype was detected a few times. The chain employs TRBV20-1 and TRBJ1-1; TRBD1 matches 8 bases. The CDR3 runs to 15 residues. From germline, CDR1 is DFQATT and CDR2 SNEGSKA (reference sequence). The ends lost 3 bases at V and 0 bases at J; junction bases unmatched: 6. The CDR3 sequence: CSASVSGGMNTEAFF. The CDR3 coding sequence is TGCAGTGCTAGCGTGTCAGGGGGCATGAACACTGAAGCTTTCTTT.

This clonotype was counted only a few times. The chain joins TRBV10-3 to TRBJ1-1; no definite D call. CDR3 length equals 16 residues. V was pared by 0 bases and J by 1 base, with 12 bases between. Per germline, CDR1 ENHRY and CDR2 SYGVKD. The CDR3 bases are TGTGCCATCAGTGAGTCGAATCGGAGAGCGAACACTGAAGCTTTCTTT. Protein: CAISESNRRANTEAFF.

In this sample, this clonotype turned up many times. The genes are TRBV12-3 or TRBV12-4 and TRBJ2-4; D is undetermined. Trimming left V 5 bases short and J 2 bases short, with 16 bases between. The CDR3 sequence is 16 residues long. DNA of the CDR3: TGTGCCAGCAGTCCGATAAGGTCTCAAACCAAAAACATTCAGTACTTC. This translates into CASSPIRSQTKNIQYF.

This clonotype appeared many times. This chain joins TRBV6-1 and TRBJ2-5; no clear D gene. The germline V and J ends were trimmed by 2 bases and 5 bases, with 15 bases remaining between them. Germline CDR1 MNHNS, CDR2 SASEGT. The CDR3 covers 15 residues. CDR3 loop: CASSETASVLETQYF. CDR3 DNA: TGTGCCAGCAGTGAAACTGCGTCGGTATTGGAGACCCAGTACTTC.

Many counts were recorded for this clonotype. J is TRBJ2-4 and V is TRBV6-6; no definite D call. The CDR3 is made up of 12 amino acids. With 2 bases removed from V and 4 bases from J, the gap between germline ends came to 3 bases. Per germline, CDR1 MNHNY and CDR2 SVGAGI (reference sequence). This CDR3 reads CASSYMKNIQYF. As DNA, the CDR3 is TGTGCCAGCAGTTACATGAAAAACATTCAGTACTTC.

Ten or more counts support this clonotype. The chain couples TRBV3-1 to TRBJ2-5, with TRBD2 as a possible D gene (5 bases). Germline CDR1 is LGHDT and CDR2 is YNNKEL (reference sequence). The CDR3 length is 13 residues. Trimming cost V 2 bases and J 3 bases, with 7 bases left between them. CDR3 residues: CASSQLAEETQYF. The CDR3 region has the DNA TGTGCCAGCAGCCAACTAGCAGAAGAGACCCAGTACTTC.

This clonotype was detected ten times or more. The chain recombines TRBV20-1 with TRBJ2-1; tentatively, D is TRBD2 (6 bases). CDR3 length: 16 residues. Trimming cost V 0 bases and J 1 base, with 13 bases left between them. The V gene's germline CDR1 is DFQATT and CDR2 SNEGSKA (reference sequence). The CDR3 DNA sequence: TGCAGTGCTAGAGATAGGAGGGCCACTTCCTACAATGAGCAGTTCTTC. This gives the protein CSARDRRATSYNEQFF.

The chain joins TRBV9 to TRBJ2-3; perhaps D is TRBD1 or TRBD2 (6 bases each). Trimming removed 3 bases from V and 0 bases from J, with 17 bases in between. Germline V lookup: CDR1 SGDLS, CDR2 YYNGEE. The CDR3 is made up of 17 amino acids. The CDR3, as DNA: TGTGCCAGCAGCGCCCGAGGGGGGCTGTCGAGCACAGATACGCAGTATTTT. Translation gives CASSARGGLSSTDTQYF.

The CDR3 here is CSAPRDRANYGYTF. DNA of the CDR3: TGCAGTGCCCCGAGGGACCGAGCTAACTATGGCTACACCTTC. This sequence joins TRBV20-1 and TRBJ1-2; a weak D match, TRBD1 (5 bases). The CDR3 is made up of 14 amino acids. Per the germline V gene, CDR1 is DFQATT and CDR2 is SNEGSKA (reference sequence). The ends were cut back, 6 bases at V and 0 bases at J, with 14 bases in the middle.